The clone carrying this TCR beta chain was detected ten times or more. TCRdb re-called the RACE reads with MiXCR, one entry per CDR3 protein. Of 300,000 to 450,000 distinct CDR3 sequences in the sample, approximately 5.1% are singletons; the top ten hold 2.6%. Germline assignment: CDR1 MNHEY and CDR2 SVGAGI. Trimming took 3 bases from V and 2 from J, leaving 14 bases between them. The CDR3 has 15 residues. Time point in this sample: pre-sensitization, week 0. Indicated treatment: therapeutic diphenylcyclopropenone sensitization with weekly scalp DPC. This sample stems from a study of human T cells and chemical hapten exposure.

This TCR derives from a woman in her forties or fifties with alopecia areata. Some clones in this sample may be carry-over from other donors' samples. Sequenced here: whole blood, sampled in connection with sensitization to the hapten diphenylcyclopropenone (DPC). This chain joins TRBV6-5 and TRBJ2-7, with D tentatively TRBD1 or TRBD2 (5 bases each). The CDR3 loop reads CASSYGSGPAYEQYF. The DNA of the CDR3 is TGTGCCAGCAGTTATGGGTCGGGGCCTGCCTACGAGCAGTACTTC.